A single T cell receptor beta chain is shown here with its context. What it recognizes is unknown. The data derive from a study of cytomegalovirus exposure and HLA in healthy donors. Study at large: When 398 donors were genotyped, more than 70% of them were found to fall in the Caucasian-associated ancestry cluster. The study's findings and limits: Later analysis associated a missense DCLRE1C variant with TCR beta V- and J-gene trimming.

This PCR relied on a set of 60 Vbeta primers and 13 Jbeta primers. The authors' processing: In a later analysis, about 12 million of approximately 80 million unique beta chains occurred in at least two donors. Clones were sequenced by immunoSEQ multiplex PCR, and TCRdb holds only the in-frame ones, with some missing. The DNA was the basis for D and trimming; V, J and clone size are from that table. Of 85,000 to 100,000 clones detected, approximately 81% appear once; the ten largest clones hold 1% to 1.5%. The CDR3 is 17 amino acids. Those who donated were healthy bone marrow donors. This receptor was taken from a girl under 10 years old in good health and CMV-seropositive. The genes are TRBV1 and TRBJ1-6; the table's D call TRBD1 went unverified against the DNA. TRBV1 has pseudogene status. The sequenced material came from PBMCs. CDR3: CTSSLMFWGLVDSPLHF. The CDR3 nucleotides are TGCACCAGCAGCTTAATGTTCTGGGGGCTGGTCGATTCACCCCTCCACTTT.